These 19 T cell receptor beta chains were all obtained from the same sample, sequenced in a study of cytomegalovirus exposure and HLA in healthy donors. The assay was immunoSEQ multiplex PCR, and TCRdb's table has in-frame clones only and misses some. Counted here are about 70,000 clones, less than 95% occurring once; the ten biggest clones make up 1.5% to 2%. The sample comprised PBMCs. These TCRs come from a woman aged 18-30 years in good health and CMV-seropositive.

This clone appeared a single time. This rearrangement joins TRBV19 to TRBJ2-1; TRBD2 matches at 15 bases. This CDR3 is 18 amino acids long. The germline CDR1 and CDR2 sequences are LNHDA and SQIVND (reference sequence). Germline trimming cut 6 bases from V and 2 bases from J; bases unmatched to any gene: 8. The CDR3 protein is CASRGLAGGAPAYNEQFF. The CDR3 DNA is TGTGCCAGTAGGGGACTAGCGGGAGGAGCCCCAGCCTACAATGAGCAGTTCTTC. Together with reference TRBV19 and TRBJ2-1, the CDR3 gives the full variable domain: DGGITQSPKYLFRKEGQNVTLSCEQNLNHDAMYWYRQDPGQGLRLIYYSQIVNDFQKGDIAEGYSVSREKKESFPLTVTSAQKNPTAFYLCASRGLAGGAPAYNEQFFGPGTRLTVL.

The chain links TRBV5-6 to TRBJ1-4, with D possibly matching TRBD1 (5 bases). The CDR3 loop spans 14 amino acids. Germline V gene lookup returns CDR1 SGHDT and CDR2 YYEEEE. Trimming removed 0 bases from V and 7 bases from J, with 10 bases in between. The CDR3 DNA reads TGTGCCAGCAGCTTGGGGGGGGAGAGTGAAAAACTGTTTTTT. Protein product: CASSLGGESEKLFF.

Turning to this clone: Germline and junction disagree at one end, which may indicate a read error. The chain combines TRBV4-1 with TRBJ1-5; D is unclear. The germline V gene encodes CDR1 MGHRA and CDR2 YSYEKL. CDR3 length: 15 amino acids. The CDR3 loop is CASSQVSNSHQPQHF. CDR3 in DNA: TGCGCCAGCAGCCAAGTCTCGAACAGTCACCAACCCCAACATTTT.

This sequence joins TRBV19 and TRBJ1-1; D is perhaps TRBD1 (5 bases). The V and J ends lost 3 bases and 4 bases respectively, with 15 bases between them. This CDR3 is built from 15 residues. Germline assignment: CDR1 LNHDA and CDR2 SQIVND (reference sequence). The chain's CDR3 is CASSIFRGSPTEAFF. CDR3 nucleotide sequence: TGTGCCAGTAGTATTTTCCGGGGGTCCCCCACTGAAGCTTTCTTT. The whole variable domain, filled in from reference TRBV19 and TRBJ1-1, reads DGGITQSPKYLFRKEGQNVTLSCEQNLNHDAMYWYRQDPGQGLRLIYYSQIVNDFQKGDIAEGYSVSREKKESFPLTVTSAQKNPTAFYLCASSIFRGSPTEAFFGQGTRLTVV.

For the CDR3, the DNA is TGCAGCGTTTCCTCAGGGAGGGGCGATACGCAGTATTTT. Translated: CSVSSGRGDTQYF. J is TRBJ2-3 and V is TRBV29-1; 7 bases agree with TRBD2. CDR1 and CDR2 (germline): SQVTM, ANQGSEA. V shed 5 bases, J shed 6 bases, and the junction held 8 bases outside the gene matches. The length of the CDR3 is 13 residues.

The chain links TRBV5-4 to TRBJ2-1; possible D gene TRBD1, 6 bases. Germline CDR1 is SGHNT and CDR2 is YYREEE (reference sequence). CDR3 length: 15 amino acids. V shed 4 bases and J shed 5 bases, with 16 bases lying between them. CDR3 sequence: CASSIGTPRNNEQFF. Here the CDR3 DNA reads TGTGCCAGCAGCATAGGGACACCGAGGAACAATGAGCAGTTCTTC.

CDR3 coding DNA: TGTGCCAGCAGTGAAGGTGACAGGGGACATGGCTACACCTTC. Protein: CASSEGDRGHGYTF. J is TRBJ1-2 and V is TRBV25-1; TRBD1 matches at 8 bases. Germline V CDR1 and CDR2: MGHDK, SYGVNS. Trimming at V came to 2 bases and at J to 6 bases, leaving 5 bases not matched to a gene. The CDR3 length is 14 residues.

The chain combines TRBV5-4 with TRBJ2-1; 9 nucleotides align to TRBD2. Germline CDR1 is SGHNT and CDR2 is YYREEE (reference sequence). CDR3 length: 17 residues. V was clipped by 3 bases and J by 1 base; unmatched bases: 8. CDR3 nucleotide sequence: TGTGCCAGCAGCTGGGGTAGGAGCGGGGGGTCCTACAATGAGCAGTTCTTC. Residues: CASSWGRSGGSYNEQFF.

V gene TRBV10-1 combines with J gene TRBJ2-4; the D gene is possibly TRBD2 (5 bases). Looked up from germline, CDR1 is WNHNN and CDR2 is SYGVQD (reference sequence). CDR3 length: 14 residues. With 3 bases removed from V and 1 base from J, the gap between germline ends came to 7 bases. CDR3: CASSDTGAKNIQYF. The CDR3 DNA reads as TGCGCCAGCAGTGATACGGGGGCCAAAAACATTCAGTACTTC.

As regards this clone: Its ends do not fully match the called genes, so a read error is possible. The CDR3 spells CASSYSAGQETQYF. The CDR3 coding sequence is TGTGCTAGCAGCTATAGCGCGGGCCAAGAGACCCAGTACTTC. This chain uses TRBV7-7 with TRBJ2-5, with D tentatively TRBD2 (5 bases). In germline, CDR1 is SSHAT, CDR2 FNYEAQ (reference sequence). This CDR3 contains 14 residues.

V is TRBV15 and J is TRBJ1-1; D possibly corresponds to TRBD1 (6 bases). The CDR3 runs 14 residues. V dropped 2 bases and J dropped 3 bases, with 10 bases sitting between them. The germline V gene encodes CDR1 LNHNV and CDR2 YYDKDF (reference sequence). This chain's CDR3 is CATSRTGGDTEAFF. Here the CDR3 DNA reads TGTGCCACCAGCAGAACTGGGGGCGACACTGAAGCTTTCTTT.

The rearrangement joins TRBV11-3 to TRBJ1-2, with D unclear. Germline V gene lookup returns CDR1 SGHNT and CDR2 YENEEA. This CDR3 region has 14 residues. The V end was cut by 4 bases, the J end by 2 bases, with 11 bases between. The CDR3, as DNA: TGTGCCAGCAGCTCCCCAACGGGGAACTATGGCTACACCTTC. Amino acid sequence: CASSSPTGNYGYTF.

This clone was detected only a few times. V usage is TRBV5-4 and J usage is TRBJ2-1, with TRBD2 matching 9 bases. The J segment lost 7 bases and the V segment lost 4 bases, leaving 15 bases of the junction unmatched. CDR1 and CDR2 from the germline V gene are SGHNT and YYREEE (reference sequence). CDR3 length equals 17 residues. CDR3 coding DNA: TGTGCCAGCAGCCCGGTTGAGTCTAGCGGGATGGGTAATGAGCAGTTCTTC. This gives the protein CASSPVESSGMGNEQFF.

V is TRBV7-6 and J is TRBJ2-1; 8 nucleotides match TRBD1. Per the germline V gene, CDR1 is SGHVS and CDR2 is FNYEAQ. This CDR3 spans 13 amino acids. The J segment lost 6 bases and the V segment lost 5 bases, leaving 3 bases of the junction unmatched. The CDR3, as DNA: TGTGCCAGCAGCGCGGACAGGGCCAATGAGCAGTTCTTC. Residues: CASSADRANEQFF.

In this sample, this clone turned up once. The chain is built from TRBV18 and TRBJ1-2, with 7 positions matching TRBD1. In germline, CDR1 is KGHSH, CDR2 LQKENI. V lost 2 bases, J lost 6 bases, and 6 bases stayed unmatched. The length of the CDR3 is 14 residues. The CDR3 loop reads CASSPNTGADGYTF. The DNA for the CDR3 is TGTGCCAGCTCACCAAATACAGGGGCAGATGGCTACACCTTC.

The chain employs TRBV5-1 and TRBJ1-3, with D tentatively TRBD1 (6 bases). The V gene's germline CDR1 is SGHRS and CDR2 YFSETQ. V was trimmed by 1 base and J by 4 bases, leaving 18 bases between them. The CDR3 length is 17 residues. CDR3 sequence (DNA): TGCGCCAGCAGCTTGAGATCGGGGGGCGCCGCCGGAAACACCATATATTTT. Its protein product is CASSLRSGGAAGNTIYF.

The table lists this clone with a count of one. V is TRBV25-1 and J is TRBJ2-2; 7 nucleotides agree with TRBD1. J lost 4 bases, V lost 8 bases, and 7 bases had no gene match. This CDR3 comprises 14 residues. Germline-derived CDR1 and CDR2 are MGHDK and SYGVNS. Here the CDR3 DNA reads TGTGCCAGCGGCCGGGACAGACTCACCGGGGAGCTGTTTTTT. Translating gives CASGRDRLTGELFF.

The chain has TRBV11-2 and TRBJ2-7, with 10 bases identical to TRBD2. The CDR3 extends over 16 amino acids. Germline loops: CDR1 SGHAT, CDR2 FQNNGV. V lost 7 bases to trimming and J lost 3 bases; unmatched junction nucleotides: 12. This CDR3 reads CASNPGAGGKNYEQYF. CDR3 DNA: TGTGCCAGCAACCCAGGAGCGGGGGGGAAAAACTACGAGCAGTACTTC. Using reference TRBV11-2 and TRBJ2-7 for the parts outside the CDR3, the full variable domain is EAGVAQSPRYKIIEKRQSVAFWCNPISGHATLYWYQQILGQGPKLLIQFQNNGVVDDSQLPKDRFSAERLKGVDSTLKIQPAKLEDSAVYLCASNPGAGGKNYEQYFGPGTRLTVT.

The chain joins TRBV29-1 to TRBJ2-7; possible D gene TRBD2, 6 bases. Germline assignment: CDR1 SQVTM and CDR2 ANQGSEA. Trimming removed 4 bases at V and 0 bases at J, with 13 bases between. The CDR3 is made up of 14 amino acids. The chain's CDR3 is CSVAGGSSSYEQYF. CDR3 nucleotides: TGCAGCGTTGCAGGAGGGTCGAGCTCCTACGAGCAGTACTTC.